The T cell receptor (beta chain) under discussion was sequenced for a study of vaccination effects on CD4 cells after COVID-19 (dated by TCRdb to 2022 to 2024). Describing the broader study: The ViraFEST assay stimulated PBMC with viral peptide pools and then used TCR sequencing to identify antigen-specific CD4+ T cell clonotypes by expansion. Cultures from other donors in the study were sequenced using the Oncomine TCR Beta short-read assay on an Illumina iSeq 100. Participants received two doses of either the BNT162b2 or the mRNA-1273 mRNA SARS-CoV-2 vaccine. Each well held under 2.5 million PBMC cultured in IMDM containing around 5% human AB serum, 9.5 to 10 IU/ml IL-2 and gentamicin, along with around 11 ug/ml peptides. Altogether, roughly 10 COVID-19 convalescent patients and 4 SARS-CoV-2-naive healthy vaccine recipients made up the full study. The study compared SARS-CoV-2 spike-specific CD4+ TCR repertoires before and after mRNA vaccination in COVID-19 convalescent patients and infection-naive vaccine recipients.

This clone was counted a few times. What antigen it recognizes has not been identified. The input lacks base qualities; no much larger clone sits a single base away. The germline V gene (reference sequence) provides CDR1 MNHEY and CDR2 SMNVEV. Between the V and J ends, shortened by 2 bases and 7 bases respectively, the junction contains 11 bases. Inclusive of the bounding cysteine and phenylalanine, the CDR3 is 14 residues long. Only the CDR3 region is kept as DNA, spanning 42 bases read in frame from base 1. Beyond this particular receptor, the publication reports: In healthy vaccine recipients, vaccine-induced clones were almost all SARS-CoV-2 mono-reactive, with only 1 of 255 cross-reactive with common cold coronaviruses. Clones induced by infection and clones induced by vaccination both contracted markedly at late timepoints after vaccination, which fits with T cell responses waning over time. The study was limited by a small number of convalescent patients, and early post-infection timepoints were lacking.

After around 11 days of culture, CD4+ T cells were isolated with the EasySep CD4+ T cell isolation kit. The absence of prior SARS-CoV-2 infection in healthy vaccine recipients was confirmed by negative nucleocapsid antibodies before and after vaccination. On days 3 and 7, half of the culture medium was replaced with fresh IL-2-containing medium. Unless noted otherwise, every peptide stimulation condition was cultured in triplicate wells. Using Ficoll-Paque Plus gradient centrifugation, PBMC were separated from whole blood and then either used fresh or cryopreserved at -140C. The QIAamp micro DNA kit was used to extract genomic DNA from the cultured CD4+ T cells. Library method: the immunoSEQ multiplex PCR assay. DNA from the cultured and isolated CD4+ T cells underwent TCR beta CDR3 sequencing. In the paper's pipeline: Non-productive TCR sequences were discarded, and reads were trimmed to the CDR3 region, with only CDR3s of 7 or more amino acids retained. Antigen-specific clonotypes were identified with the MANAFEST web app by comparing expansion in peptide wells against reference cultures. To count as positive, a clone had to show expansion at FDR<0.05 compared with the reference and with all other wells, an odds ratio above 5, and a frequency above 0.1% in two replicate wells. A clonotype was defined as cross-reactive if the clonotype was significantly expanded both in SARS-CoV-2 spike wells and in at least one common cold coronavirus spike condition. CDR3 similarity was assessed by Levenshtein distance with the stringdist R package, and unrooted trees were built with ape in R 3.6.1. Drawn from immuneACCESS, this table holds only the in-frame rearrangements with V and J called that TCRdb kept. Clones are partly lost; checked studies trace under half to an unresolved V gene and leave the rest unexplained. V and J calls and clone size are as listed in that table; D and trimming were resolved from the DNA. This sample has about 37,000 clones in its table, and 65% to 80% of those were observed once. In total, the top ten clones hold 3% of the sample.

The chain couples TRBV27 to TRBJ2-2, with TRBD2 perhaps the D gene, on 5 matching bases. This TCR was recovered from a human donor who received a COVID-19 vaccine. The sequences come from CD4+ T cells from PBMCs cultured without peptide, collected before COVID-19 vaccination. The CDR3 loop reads CASSLRIGIGELFF. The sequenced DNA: TGTGCCAGCAGTTTAAGGATCGGGATCGGGGAGCTGTTTTTT.